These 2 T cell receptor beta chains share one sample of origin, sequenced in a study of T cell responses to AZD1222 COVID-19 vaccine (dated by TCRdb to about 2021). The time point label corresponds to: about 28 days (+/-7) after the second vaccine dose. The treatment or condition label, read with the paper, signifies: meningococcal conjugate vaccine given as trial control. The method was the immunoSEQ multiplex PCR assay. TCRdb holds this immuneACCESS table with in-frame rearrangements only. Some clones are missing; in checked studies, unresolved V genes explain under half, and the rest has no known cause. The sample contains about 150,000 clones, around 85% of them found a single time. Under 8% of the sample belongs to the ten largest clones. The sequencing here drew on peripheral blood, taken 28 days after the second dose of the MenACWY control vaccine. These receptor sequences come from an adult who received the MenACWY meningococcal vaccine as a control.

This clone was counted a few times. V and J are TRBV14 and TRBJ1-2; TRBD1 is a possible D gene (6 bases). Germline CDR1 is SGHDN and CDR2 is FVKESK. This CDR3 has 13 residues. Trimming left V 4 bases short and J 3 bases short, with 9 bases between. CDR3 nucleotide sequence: TGTGCCAGCAGCCCGGACAGAGACTATGGCTACACCTTC. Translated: CASSPDRDYGYTF.

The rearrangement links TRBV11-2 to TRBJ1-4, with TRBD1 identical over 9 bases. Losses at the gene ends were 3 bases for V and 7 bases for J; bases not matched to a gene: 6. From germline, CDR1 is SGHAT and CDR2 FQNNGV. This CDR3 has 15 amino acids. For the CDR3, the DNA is TGTGCCAGCAGCTTGGGACAGGGATTAGGTGAAAAACTGTTTTTT. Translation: CASSLGQGLGEKLFF.